The clone carrying this T cell receptor beta chain was observed a few times. Its antigen is unidentified. The sample comes from a study of beta chain features in type 1 diabetes. Overall study results and limits: TCRB CDR3s were moderately but significantly shorter in Type 1 diabetes patients in all four CD4+ subsets.

What was sequenced were expressed TCRB transcripts, since all of the isolated RNA had been reverse transcribed. TCRdb keeps only in-frame clones here, not all; method: immunoSEQ multiplex PCR. The sample includes 140,000 or so clones, 13% of them seen just once. The CDR3 extends over 14 amino acids. V was clipped by 8 bases and J by 3 bases, with 17 bases between them. Germline V gene sequence: CDR1 LNHDA, CDR2 SQIVND (reference sequence). The chain has TRBV19 and TRBJ2-7; D may be TRBD1 or TRBD2 (5 bases each). Sequencing used central memory CD4+ T cells from blood. This clonotype was obtained from a man between 18 and 35 years old with type 1 diabetes. This CDR3 is CASARGTGFYEQYF. The CDR3 DNA is TGTGCCAGTGCTCGGGGCACTGGATTCTACGAGCAGTACTTC.